These 22 T cell receptor beta chains came from one sample sequenced in a study of blood T cell repertoires in COVID-19 (dated by TCRdb to 2018 to 2020). The method was the immunoSEQ multiplex PCR assay. In TCRdb, the immuneACCESS table is reduced to in-frame sequences with V and J assigned. These tables do not hold every clone; where another copy was compared, an unresolved V gene accounts for under half, and the others remain unexplained. This sample is represented by 200,000 to 300,000 clones; over 70% of them were singletons. About 8% of the sample goes to the ten largest clones. Sequencing was done on a sample of peripheral blood. These TCRs come from a woman older than 75 with acute or convalescent COVID-19.

This clone was seen a handful of times. This sequence joins TRBV29-1 and TRBJ2-1; TRBD2 aligns across 12 bases. From germline, CDR1 is SQVTM and CDR2 ANQGSEA. This CDR3 is built from 14 residues. V shed 8 bases, J shed 6 bases, and the junction held 8 bases outside the gene matches. CDR3 protein: CSLIGLAGPNEQFF. CDR3 coding DNA: TGCAGCCTTATCGGACTAGCGGGACCCAATGAGCAGTTCTTC.

The chain joins TRBV11-2 to TRBJ2-3; tentatively, D is TRBD1 (5 bases). The length of the CDR3 is 17 residues. Between the trimmed V and J ends, which lost 5 bases and 4 bases, there was a span of 22 bases. Germline CDR1 and CDR2: SGHAT and FQNNGV. CDR3 sequence reads: CASSILGAVGMPDTQYF. In nucleotides, the CDR3 is TGTGCCAGCAGCATCCTAGGGGCGGTCGGAATGCCAGATACGCAGTATTTT.

V usage is TRBV11-3 and J usage is TRBJ2-2, with a weak D call TRBD2 (6 bases). V was shortened by 5 bases and J by 4 bases, with 14 bases between the two germline ends. The CDR3 runs to 15 residues. The germline gives CDR1 SGHNT, CDR2 YENEEA. The CDR3 region has the DNA TGTGCCAGCAGCCTGTCCGGGAGTTCCACCGGGGAGCTGTTTTTT. It encodes CASSLSGSSTGELFF. Looking up the rest from reference TRBV11-3 and TRBJ2-2 gives the full variable domain: EAGVVQSPRYKIIEKKQPVAFWCNPISGHNTLYWYLQNLGQGPELLIRYENEEAVDDSQLPKDRFSAERLKGVDSTLKIQPAELGDSAVYLCASSLSGSSTGELFFGEGSRLTVL.

The chain combines TRBV13 with TRBJ1-3; the D gene is possibly TRBD1 (5 bases). This CDR3 comprises 16 residues. Trimming took 0 bases from V and 2 from J, leaving 11 bases between them. The germline V gene encodes CDR1 PRHDT and CDR2 FYEKMQ (reference sequence). The CDR3 spells CASSLGLGGAGNTIYF. The DNA of the CDR3 is TGTGCCAGCAGCTTAGGCCTTGGGGGGGCTGGAAACACCATATATTTT.

The chain recombines TRBV7-9 with TRBJ2-7; a possible D gene is TRBD1 (5 bases). In germline, CDR1 is SEHNR, CDR2 FQNEAQ (reference sequence). The CDR3 contains 11 residues. The V end was cut by 5 bases, the J end by 5 bases, with 7 bases between. The chain's CDR3 is CASSPDNEQYF. The CDR3 DNA follows: TGTGCCAGCAGCCCGGACAACGAGCAGTACTTC.

This clone was detected once. CDR3 sequence: CASSQQTGGTDTQYF. Here the CDR3 DNA reads TGTGCCAGCAGCCAACAGACGGGAGGGACAGATACGCAGTATTTT. This chain connects TRBV4-2 to TRBJ2-3, with 8 bases identical to TRBD2. This CDR3 is 15 amino acids long. V lost 2 bases and J lost 3; bases outside the gene matches: 4. Germline CDR1 is LGHNA and CDR2 is YNFKEQ.

This clone was seen more than once but under ten times. The J gene is TRBJ2-5, the V gene TRBV18; 7 bases align to TRBD1. CDR1 and CDR2 (germline): KGHSH, LQKENI. The CDR3 runs to 14 residues. The ends lost 4 bases at V and 4 bases at J; junction bases unmatched: 6. CDR3 amino acids: CASSRDRVGETQYF. CDR3 nucleotides: TGTGCCAGCTCACGCGACAGGGTCGGAGAGACCCAGTACTTC. The variable domain in full, with the rest retrieved from reference TRBV18 and TRBJ2-5, is NAGVMQNPRHLVRRRGQEARLRCSPMKGHSHVYWYRQLPEEGLKFMVYLQKENIIDESGMPKERFSAEFPKEGPSILRIQQVVRGDSAAYFCASSRDRVGETQYFGPGTRLLVL.

This chain joins TRBV30 and TRBJ1-6; possibly TRBD1 for D (6 bases). Trimming stripped 4 bases from V and 8 bases from J, with 15 bases between. Germline-derived CDR1 and CDR2 are GTSNPN and SVGIG (reference sequence). This CDR3 is 14 amino acids long. This CDR3 is CAWKGATGYSPLHF. The CDR3 DNA reads TGTGCCTGGAAGGGCGCCACAGGGTATTCACCCCTCCACTTT. The complete variable domain, with remaining parts taken from reference TRBV30 and TRBJ1-6, reads SQTIHQWPATLVQPVGSPLSLECTVEGTSNPNLYWYRQAAGRGLQLLFYSVGIGQISSEVPQNLSASRPQDRQFILSSKKLLLSDSGFYLCAWKGATGYSPLHFGNGTRLTVT.

The chain has TRBV5-1 and TRBJ1-2; no clear D. Germline assignment: CDR1 SGHRS and CDR2 YFSETQ. The ends were cut back, 0 bases at V and 6 bases at J, with 9 bases in the middle. The CDR3 totals 13 residues. The CDR3 sequence: CASSLDGVDGYTF. CDR3 DNA sequence: TGCGCCAGCAGCTTGGACGGGGTGGATGGCTACACCTTC.

The V gene is TRBV3-1 (or the pseudogene TRBV3-2), the J gene TRBJ2-3; no definite D call. Germline values: CDR1 LGHDT, CDR2 YNNKEL (reference sequence). V was clipped by 4 bases and J by 2 bases, with 10 bases between them. The CDR3 is 14 amino acids. CDR3 sequence (DNA): TGTGCCAGCAGCCCCGGTGGGCCCACAGATACGCAGTATTTT. It codes for CASSPGGPTDTQYF.

This rearrangement joins TRBV20-1 to TRBJ1-6; D not resolved. There are 11 residues in the CDR3. Germline assignment: CDR1 DFQATT and CDR2 SNEGSKA (reference sequence). V was shortened by 6 bases and J by 5 bases, with 5 bases between the two germline ends. The DNA for the CDR3 is TGCAGTGCCCTAAATAATTCACCCCTCCACTTT. Protein: CSALNNSPLHF.

This chain's CDR3 is CASTPTSGFYEQYF. CDR3 bases: TGTGCCAGTACCCCGACTAGCGGATTCTACGAGCAGTACTTC. The chain recombines TRBV19 with TRBJ2-7; 9 bases agree with TRBD2. Germline V CDR1 and CDR2: LNHDA, SQIVND (reference sequence). The CDR3 totals 14 residues. Losses at the gene ends were 7 bases for V and 3 bases for J; bases not matched to a gene: 7.

In its sample, this clone was seen a few times. The rearrangement joins TRBV5-4 to TRBJ2-7; possibly TRBD1 for D (5 bases). This CDR3 has 14 amino acids. The germline V gene has CDR1 SGHNT and CDR2 YYREEE (reference sequence). Trimming took 3 bases from V and 2 from J, leaving 12 bases between them. As DNA, the CDR3 is TGTGCCAGCAGCTGGCAGGGTTCAACCTACGAGCAGTACTTC. Translating it yields CASSWQGSTYEQYF.

V is TRBV7-2 and J is TRBJ2-1, with 13 bases that match TRBD2. CDR3 size: 15 residues. V gave up 5 bases and J gave up 6 bases; unmatched junction bases: 4. The germline gives CDR1 SGHTA, CDR2 FQGNSA. The CDR3: CASSPRLAGGNEQFF. In DNA, the CDR3 is TGTGCCAGCAGCCCTCGACTAGCGGGAGGCAATGAGCAGTTCTTC.

The chain uses TRBV14 and TRBJ2-1, with TRBD1 matching over 8 bases. CDR3 size: 13 residues. Germline values: CDR1 SGHDN, CDR2 FVKESK. After removal of 4 bases from V and 14 bases from J, the junction contained 10 bases not matched to a gene. CDR3 DNA: TGTGCCAGCAGCCGACGACCGGGACAGGAAGAGTTCTTC. It specifies CASSRRPGQEEFF.

The rearrangement joins TRBV7-2 to TRBJ2-3; D unclear. This CDR3 has 14 amino acids. Germline CDR1 is SGHTA and CDR2 is FQGNSA. CDR3 protein: CPFKSSLDVAAQYF. The CDR3 DNA follows: TGTCCTTTTAAGAGCAGCTTAGATGTAGCTGCGCAGTATTTT.

The chain joins TRBV7-6 to TRBJ2-7, with 9 bases identical to TRBD1. Germline CDR1 reads SGHVS; CDR2 reads FNYEAQ. CDR3 length: 14 residues. With V trimmed by 3 bases and J by 4 bases, 4 bases remained unmatched. This CDR3 reads CASSLQGQGYEQYF. The CDR3 DNA reads as TGTGCCAGCAGCTTGCAGGGACAGGGATACGAGCAGTACTTC.

The rearrangement joins TRBV10-3 to TRBJ1-1; D remains ambiguous. Deletions cut 1 base from V and 6 bases from J, with 9 bases between. The length of the CDR3 is 13 residues. Germline CDR1 is ENHRY and CDR2 is SYGVKD. The CDR3 is CAISELGRAEAFF. The DNA for the CDR3 is TGTGCCATCAGTGAGTTGGGGAGGGCTGAAGCTTTCTTT.

The CDR3 nucleotides read TGTGCCAGCGAACAGAGCTCCTACAATGAGCAGTTCTTC. Protein product: CASEQSSYNEQFF. V and J are TRBV2 and TRBJ2-1; no clear D gene. The CDR3 consists of 13 residues. The germline V and J ends were trimmed by 8 bases and 0 bases, with 8 bases remaining between them. Germline V lookup: CDR1 SNHLY, CDR2 FYNNEI.

J is TRBJ1-3 and V is TRBV4-1; D not resolved. V shed 1 base and J shed 1 base, with 11 bases lying between them. Germline CDR1 and CDR2: MGHRA and YSYEKL. The CDR3 contains 16 residues. The CDR3: CASSQGPTRSGNTIYF. The DNA for the CDR3 is TGCGCCAGCAGCCAAGGGCCGACTAGGTCTGGAAACACCATATATTTT.

This rearrangement joins TRBV19 to TRBJ1-6; TRBD1 is a possible D gene (5 bases). The CDR3 is 15 residues long. Germline assignment: CDR1 LNHDA and CDR2 SQIVND (reference sequence). Trimming removed 6 bases from V and 4 bases from J, with 13 bases in between. As DNA, the CDR3 is TGTGCCAGTAGCCTACAAGGGGTGTATAATTCACCCCTCCACTTT. Translation: CASSLQGVYNSPLHF.

This clone has only a few counts. This sequence joins TRBV7-2 and TRBJ1-2, with TRBD1 matching 8 bases. The germline gives CDR1 SGHTA, CDR2 FQGNSA. V lost 3 bases to trimming and J lost 0 bases; unmatched junction nucleotides: 9. The CDR3 is 17 residues long. The CDR3 DNA is TGTGCCAGCAGCTTCCAACTGGGACAGGTGGCTAACTATGGCTACACCTTC. Protein sequence: CASSFQLGQVANYGYTF.